Detailed here is one TCR beta chain. Under the authors' procedure: Counts of nucleated cells, estimated from reference gene primer amplification, were obtained. The repertoire was sequenced with immunoSEQ multiplex PCR; TCRdb's copy has only in-frame clones and lacks some. Clonal size and the V and J genes are those of that table, whereas D and trimming came from the DNA. The table includes 340,000 or so clones, around 88% detected once. The sample belongs to a study of blood T cell repertoires in COVID-19. Across the study: Specimens from acute and convalescent COVID-19 originated in the United States, Italy and Spain.

V lost 6 bases and J 3 bases, leaving 7 bases between the germline ends. Germline V gene data show CDR1 as DFQATT and CDR2 as SNEGSKA (reference sequence). CDR3 length: 11 residues. Sequenced sample: peripheral blood. V gene TRBV20-1 combines with J gene TRBJ2-3; TRBD2 might be the D (5 bases). The TCR originated in a young man with active or convalescent COVID-19. CDR3 nucleotides: TGCAGTGCCCGGAGGACAGATACGCAGTATTTT. Encoded protein: CSARRTDTQYF.